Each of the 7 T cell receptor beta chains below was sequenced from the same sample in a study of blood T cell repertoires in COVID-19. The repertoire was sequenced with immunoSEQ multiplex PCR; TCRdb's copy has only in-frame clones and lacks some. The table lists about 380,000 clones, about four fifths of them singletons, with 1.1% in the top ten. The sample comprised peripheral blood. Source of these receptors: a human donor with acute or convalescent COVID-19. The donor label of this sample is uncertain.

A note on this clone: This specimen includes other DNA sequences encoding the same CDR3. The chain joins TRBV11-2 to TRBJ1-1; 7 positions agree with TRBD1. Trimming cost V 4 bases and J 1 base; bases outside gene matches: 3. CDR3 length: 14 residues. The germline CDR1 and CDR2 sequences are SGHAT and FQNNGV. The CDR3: CASSSNRGNTEAFF. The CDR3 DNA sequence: TGTGCCAGCAGCTCAAACAGGGGGAACACTGAAGCTTTCTTT.

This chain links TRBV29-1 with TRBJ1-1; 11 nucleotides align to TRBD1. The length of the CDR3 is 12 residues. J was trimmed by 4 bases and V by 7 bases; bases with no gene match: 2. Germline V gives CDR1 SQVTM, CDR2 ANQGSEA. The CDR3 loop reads CSAGQGATEAFF. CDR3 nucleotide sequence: TGCAGCGCTGGACAGGGGGCCACTGAAGCTTTCTTT.

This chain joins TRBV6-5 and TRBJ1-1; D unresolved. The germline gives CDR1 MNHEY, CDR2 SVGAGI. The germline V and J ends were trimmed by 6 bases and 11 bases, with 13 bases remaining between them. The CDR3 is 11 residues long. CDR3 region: CASRAFSKAFF. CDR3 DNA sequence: TGTGCCAGCAGGGCCTTCTCAAAGGCTTTCTTT.

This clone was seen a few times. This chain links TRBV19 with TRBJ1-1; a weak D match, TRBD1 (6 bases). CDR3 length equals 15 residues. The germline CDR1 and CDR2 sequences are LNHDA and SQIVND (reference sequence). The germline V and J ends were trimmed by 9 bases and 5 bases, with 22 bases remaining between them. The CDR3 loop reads CASRSGVAGVTEAFF. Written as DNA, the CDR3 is TGTGCCAGCCGATCAGGGGTGGCAGGGGTAACTGAAGCTTTCTTT.

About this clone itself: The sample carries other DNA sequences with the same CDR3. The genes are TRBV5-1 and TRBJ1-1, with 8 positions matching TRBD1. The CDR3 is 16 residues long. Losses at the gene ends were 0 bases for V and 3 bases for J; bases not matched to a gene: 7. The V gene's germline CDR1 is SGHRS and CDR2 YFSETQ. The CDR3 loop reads CASSLVGQGRDTEAFF. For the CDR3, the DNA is TGCGCCAGCAGCTTGGTCGGACAGGGTAGGGACACTGAAGCTTTCTTT.

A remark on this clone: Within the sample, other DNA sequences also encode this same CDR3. The DNA for the CDR3 is TGTGCCAGCAGCTTAGTCCACGGGTTTAGCAATCAGCCCCAGCATTTT. Residues: CASSLVHGFSNQPQHF. V usage is TRBV7-2 and J usage is TRBJ1-5; no clear D. V lost 1 base and J 0 bases, leaving 10 bases between the germline ends. This CDR3 has 16 amino acids. The V gene's germline CDR1 is SGHTA and CDR2 FQGNSA.

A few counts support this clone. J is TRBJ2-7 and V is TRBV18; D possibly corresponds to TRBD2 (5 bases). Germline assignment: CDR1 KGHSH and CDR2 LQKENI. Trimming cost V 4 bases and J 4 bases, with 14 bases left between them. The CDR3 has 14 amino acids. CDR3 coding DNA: TGTGCCAGCTCACGGCAGGACGGAGGATACGAGCAGTACTTC. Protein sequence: CASSRQDGGYEQYF. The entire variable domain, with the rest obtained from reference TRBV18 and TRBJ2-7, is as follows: NAGVMQNPRHLVRRRGQEARLRCSPMKGHSHVYWYRQLPEEGLKFMVYLQKENIIDESGMPKERFSAEFPKEGPSILRIQQVVRGDSAAYFCASSRQDGGYEQYFGPGTRLTVT.